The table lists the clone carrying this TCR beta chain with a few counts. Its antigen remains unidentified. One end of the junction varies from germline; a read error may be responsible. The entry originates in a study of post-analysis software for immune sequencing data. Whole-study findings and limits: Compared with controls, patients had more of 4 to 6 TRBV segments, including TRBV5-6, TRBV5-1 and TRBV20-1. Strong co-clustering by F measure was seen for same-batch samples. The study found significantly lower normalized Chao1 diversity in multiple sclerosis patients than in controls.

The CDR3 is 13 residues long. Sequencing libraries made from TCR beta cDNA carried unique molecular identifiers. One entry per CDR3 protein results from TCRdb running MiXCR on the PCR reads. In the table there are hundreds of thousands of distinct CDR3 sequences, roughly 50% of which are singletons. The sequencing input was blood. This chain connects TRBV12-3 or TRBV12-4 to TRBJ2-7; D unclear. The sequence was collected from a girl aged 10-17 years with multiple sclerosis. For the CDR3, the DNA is TGTGCCAGCAGGTTAGGGCCCCCCTACGAGCAGTACTTC. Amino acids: CASRLGPPYEQYF.